Presented here are 26 T cell receptor beta chains from one specimen sequenced in a study of blood T cell repertoires in COVID-19. This table comes from immunoSEQ multiplex PCR, and its TCRdb copy is limited to in-frame clones, with some not included. The sample contains about 180,000 clones, 80% to 85% of which appear only once. Sequenced material: peripheral blood. The receptors were gathered from a woman aged 40 to 50 with COVID-19, enrolled during active disease.

This clone was seen a few times. The chain is built from TRBV7-2 and TRBJ1-4; 8 positions match TRBD1. This CDR3 has 15 residues. Germline loops: CDR1 SGHTA, CDR2 FQGNSA. V lost 1 base, J lost 5 bases, and 3 bases stayed unmatched. The CDR3 here is CASSLVDRANEKLFF. The CDR3 nucleotides are TGTGCCAGCAGCTTAGTGGACAGGGCGAATGAAAAACTGTTTTTT. The full variable domain, rest sourced from reference TRBV7-2 and TRBJ1-4, is GAGVSQSPSNKVTEKGKDVELRCDPISGHTALYWYRQSLGQGLEFLIYFQGNSAPDKSGLPSDRFSAERTGGSVSTLTIQRTQQEDSAVYLCASSLVDRANEKLFFGSGTQLSVL.

V usage is TRBV28 and J usage is TRBJ1-1; D ambiguous. The CDR3 length is 13 residues. The V and J ends lost 3 bases and 1 base respectively, with 6 bases between them. Germline V lookup: CDR1 MDHEN, CDR2 SYDVKM. CDR3: CASSLGWNTEAFF. The DNA of the CDR3 is TGTGCCAGCAGTTTGGGCTGGAACACTGAAGCTTTCTTT.

The gene calls are TRBV9 and TRBJ2-6; 12 bases match TRBD1. Germline trimming cut 4 bases from V and 0 bases from J; bases unmatched to any gene: 14. The CDR3 length is 21 residues. CDR1 SGDLS and CDR2 YYNGEE come from the germline V gene. The CDR3 DNA is TGTGCCAGCAGCCGGGACAGGGGGCAGGGACTAGCTCTCTCTGGGGCCAACGTCCTGACTTTC. Translation: CASSRDRGQGLALSGANVLTF. Looking up the rest from reference TRBV9 and TRBJ2-6 gives the full variable domain: DSGVTQTPKHLITATGQRVTLRCSPRSGDLSVYWYQQSLDQGLQFLIQYYNGEERAKGNILERFSAQQFPDLHSELNLSSLELGDSALYFCASSRDRGQGLALSGANVLTFGAGSRLTVL.

The chain recombines TRBV2 with TRBJ2-5; 14 positions agree with TRBD2. The CDR3 sequence is 17 residues long. CDR1 SNHLY and CDR2 FYNNEI come from the germline V gene. With V trimmed by 6 bases and J by 5 bases, 11 bases remained unmatched. The CDR3 protein is CASSREGLAGDGETQYF. Written as DNA, the CDR3 is TGTGCCAGCAGCCGAGAGGGACTAGCGGGGGATGGGGAGACCCAGTACTTC.

J is TRBJ1-2 and V is TRBV12-3 or TRBV12-4, with D possibly TRBD1 on 5 matching bases. V was clipped by 3 bases and J by 8 bases, with 10 bases between them. The CDR3 extends over 12 amino acids. This CDR3 reads CASSFAGRGYTF. CDR3 in DNA: TGTGCCAGCAGTTTTGCAGGGCGGGGCTACACCTTC.

The chain links TRBV28 to TRBJ1-5, with D hard to call. Germline V gives CDR1 MDHEN, CDR2 SYDVKM. Between the trimmed V and J ends, which lost 7 bases and 3 bases, there was a span of 19 bases. The CDR3 is 16 residues long. This CDR3 reads CASTRGLEGHNQPQHF. The DNA of the CDR3 is TGTGCCAGCACCCGAGGGTTGGAGGGTCACAATCAGCCCCAGCATTTT.

This rearrangement joins TRBV10-2 to TRBJ1-1; D might be TRBD1 (6 bases). The germline V gene has CDR1 WSHSY and CDR2 SAAADI. This CDR3 comprises 14 residues. V lost 8 bases, J lost 3 bases, and 16 bases lay in between. This CDR3 reads CASSRNRADTEAFF. In DNA, the CDR3 is TGCGCCAGCTCTCGCAACAGGGCCGACACTGAAGCTTTCTTT.

Concerning this clone: Germline and junction disagree at one end, which may indicate a read error. The CDR3 DNA follows: TGTGCCAGCAGACAAGGGGGGGATGGAAACACCATATATTTT. Its protein product is CASRQGGDGNTIYF. The chain combines TRBV4-2 with TRBJ1-3, with D perhaps matching TRBD1 (6 bases). Germline V gives CDR1 LGHNA, CDR2 YNFKEQ. The CDR3 runs 14 residues.

This sequence joins TRBV7-3 and TRBJ2-3; D unresolved. Germline V gives CDR1 SGHTA, CDR2 FQGTGA. V lost 2 bases and J lost 0, with 12 bases in between. CDR3 size: 16 residues. The CDR3 DNA sequence: TGTGCCAGCAGCTTACAACCCCAGGTTAGCACAGATACGCAGTATTTT. Its translation is CASSLQPQVSTDTQYF.

In DNA, the CDR3 is TGTGCCAGCAGCCCCGGGACAGCGATGTCAACTAATGAAAAACTGTTTTTT. Translated, it gives CASSPGTAMSTNEKLFF. The J gene is TRBJ1-4, the V gene TRBV5-8; 7 bases agree with TRBD1. This CDR3 comprises 17 residues. J gave up 0 bases and V 4 bases, and 9 bases lay outside the gene matches. From germline, CDR1 is SGHTS and CDR2 YDEGEE.

This chain connects TRBV5-1 to TRBJ1-1, with D perhaps matching TRBD1 (6 bases). The length of the CDR3 is 11 residues. Germline assignment: CDR1 SGHRS and CDR2 YFSETQ. V gave up 10 bases and J gave up 7 bases, with 14 bases separating them. The CDR3 DNA sequence: TGCGCCCTTCAAGGGGGGGGTGAAGCTTTCTTT. This codes for CALQGGGEAFF.

V gene TRBV7-2 combines with J gene TRBJ1-2, with 10 nucleotides matching TRBD1. Losses at the gene ends were 4 bases for V and 3 bases for J; bases not matched to a gene: 2. Germline assignment: CDR1 SGHTA and CDR2 FQGNSA. The CDR3 length is 14 residues. CDR3 nucleotides: TGTGCCAGCAGCTGGGGGACAGGGGACTATGGCTACACCTTC. It codes for CASSWGTGDYGYTF.

This clone was detected ten times or more. J is TRBJ1-1 and V is TRBV5-1; no definite D call. This CDR3 is 16 amino acids long. The ends were cut back, 3 bases at V and 3 bases at J, with 18 bases in the middle. The germline V gene has CDR1 SGHRS and CDR2 YFSETQ. The CDR3 sequence is CASSSWNHSRDTEAFF. In DNA, the CDR3 is TGCGCCAGCAGCTCCTGGAATCATTCCCGGGACACTGAAGCTTTCTTT.

This chain links TRBV4-1 with TRBJ1-2, with unresolved D. The ends were cut back, 1 base at V and 7 bases at J, with 13 bases in the middle. From germline, CDR1 is MGHRA and CDR2 YSYEKL. The CDR3 loop spans 14 amino acids. The CDR3 region is CASSQGGGFIGYTF. Here the CDR3 DNA reads TGCGCCAGCAGCCAAGGTGGAGGGTTTATTGGCTACACCTTC.

The chain recombines TRBV13 with TRBJ1-2; D is undetermined. The CDR3 spans 13 residues. The V gene's germline CDR1 is PRHDT and CDR2 FYEKMQ (reference sequence). The V end was cut by 5 bases, the J end by 9 bases, with 16 bases between. The CDR3 is CASSPESRGSYTF. In DNA form, the CDR3 reads TGTGCCAGCAGCCCGGAGAGCCGCGGGAGCTACACCTTC.

This chain connects TRBV5-4 to TRBJ2-2; D not certain. Per the germline V gene, CDR1 is SGHNT and CDR2 is YYREEE (reference sequence). The CDR3 length is 13 residues. Trimming shortened V by 0 bases and J by 6 bases, and 6 bases separated the two germline ends. CDR3 sequence: CASSLVLAGELFF. The CDR3 DNA reads TGTGCCAGCAGCTTGGTACTCGCCGGGGAGCTGTTTTTT.

The genes are TRBV24-1 and TRBJ2-2; 10 bases agree with TRBD2. Germline V gives CDR1 KGHDR, CDR2 SFDVKD. The V segment lost 6 bases and the J segment 9 bases; nucleotides outside the gene matches: 6. This CDR3 has 14 residues. The CDR3 region has the DNA TGTGCCACCAGTTCCAGCGGGGGGGTCCGGGAGCTGTTTTTT. This gives the protein CATSSSGGVRELFF.

In this sample, this clone turned up a few times. V and J are TRBV2 and TRBJ2-3; TRBD2 agrees at 14 bases. Trimming cost V 10 bases and J 5 bases; bases outside gene matches: 8. The CDR3 has 15 amino acids. From germline, CDR1 is SNHLY and CDR2 FYNNEI. Here the CDR3 reads CANGLAGGAEDTQYF. In nucleotides, the CDR3 is TGTGCCAACGGACTAGCGGGAGGAGCGGAAGATACGCAGTATTTT.

The chain is built from TRBV27 and TRBJ1-2; D not resolved. Trimming took 8 bases from V and 7 from J, leaving 20 bases between them. The CDR3 sequence is 14 residues long. The germline V gene has CDR1 MNHEY and CDR2 SMNVEV (reference sequence). The CDR3 sequence: CASCSGWPLSGYTF. CDR3 coding DNA: TGTGCCAGCTGCTCCGGGTGGCCCTTATCTGGCTACACCTTC.

The chain combines TRBV19 with TRBJ1-1; tentative D call: TRBD1 (6 bases). V dropped 7 bases and J dropped 6 bases, with 18 bases sitting between them. This CDR3 region has 14 residues. Germline V gives CDR1 LNHDA, CDR2 SQIVND (reference sequence). This CDR3 is CASKGTPNKAEAFF. The CDR3 nucleotides are TGTGCCAGTAAAGGGACACCTAATAAGGCTGAAGCTTTCTTT.

A word on this clone: Other DNA sequences in this specimen translate into the identical CDR3. This sequence joins TRBV27 and TRBJ2-5; D remains ambiguous. Trimming cost V 4 bases and J 2 bases, with 2 bases left between them. The CDR3 runs to 11 residues. The germline CDR1 and CDR2 sequences are MNHEY and SMNVEV (reference sequence). The CDR3 sequence: CASSSQETQYF. The DNA for the CDR3 is TGTGCCAGCAGTTCTCAAGAGACCCAGTACTTC.

This clone was counted a single time. The CDR3 loop is CASSTRLDSYSNQPQHF. For the CDR3, the DNA is TGTGCCAGCAGCACGAGGCTTGACAGTTATAGCAATCAGCCCCAGCATTTT. The chain uses TRBV27 and TRBJ1-5, with TRBD1 as a possible D gene (5 bases). Trimming shortened V by 6 bases and J by 0 bases, and 18 bases separated the two germline ends. This CDR3 region has 17 residues. The germline gives CDR1 MNHEY, CDR2 SMNVEV (reference sequence).

Concerning this clone: Additional DNA sequences in this sample encode the identical CDR3. The chain combines TRBV19 with TRBJ1-5; unclear D gene. The ends were cut back, 3 bases at V and 7 bases at J, with 10 bases in the middle. This CDR3 contains 13 residues. Germline V gene data show CDR1 as LNHDA and CDR2 as SQIVND (reference sequence). The CDR3 sequence is CASSIYGGQPQHF. CDR3 coding DNA: TGTGCCAGTAGTATTTACGGCGGACAGCCCCAGCATTTT.

J is TRBJ1-6 and V is TRBV7-9; D not resolved. In germline, CDR1 is SEHNR, CDR2 FQNEAQ (reference sequence). The CDR3 length is 15 residues. V was cut by 5 bases and J by 4 bases, with 12 bases left in between. The CDR3 bases are TGTGCCAGCAGCCGAGACATCCGATATAATTCACCCCTCCACTTT. As protein: CASSRDIRYNSPLHF.

The chain recombines TRBV6-4 with TRBJ1-4; the D gene is possibly TRBD1 (5 bases). This CDR3 has 21 amino acids. Trimming removed 2 bases from V and 4 bases from J, with 29 bases in between. Per germline, CDR1 MRHNA and CDR2 SNTAGT. The CDR3 sequence is CASSDPSGGDPTDWLNEKLFF. The CDR3 nucleotides read TGTGCCAGCAGTGACCCGTCTGGGGGGGACCCGACGGATTGGCTTAATGAAAAACTGTTTTTT.

This clone was seen a few times. This sequence joins TRBV6-2 or TRBV6-3 and TRBJ1-1, with 8 positions matching TRBD1. V shed 6 bases, J shed 6 bases, and the junction held 12 bases outside the gene matches. Germline V gene lookup returns CDR1 MNHEY and CDR2 SVGEGT. The CDR3 is made up of 15 amino acids. CDR3 DNA: TGTGCCAGCAGCCCTCGGACAGGGTCAATTTCTGAAGCTTTCTTT. Amino acid sequence: CASSPRTGSISEAFF.